This T cell receptor beta chain is from a study of CD8+ T cells in alopecia areata (dated by TCRdb to the late 2010s). Concerning the study at large: High-throughput TCRbeta sequencing was used to examine T cell clonal expansion in alopecia areata in both the C3H/HeJ mouse model and human patients. In humans, TCRbeta sequencing was performed on scalp tissue and on sorted CD4+ and CD8+ peripheral blood T cells from healthy controls and from patients with patchy or totalis/universalis alopecia areata. Clonality in the scalp was compared among normal scalp (n=4), patchy alopecia areata scalp (n=8), and alopecia totalis/universalis scalp (n=8). RNA was obtained with the PAXgene miRNA kit for fixed scalp, the miRNeasy kit for PBMCs, and the RNeasy kit for mouse skin. TCRbeta CDR3 regions were amplified by immunoSEQ multiplex PCR with 35 Vbeta forward and 13 Jbeta reverse primers.

On this clone: The antigen this receptor binds is unknown. No base-level quality is on record; no much larger clone is a single base apart.

PBMCs were isolated by density centrifugation and stained for CD3, CD4 and CD8, after which CD4+ and CD8+ T cells were sorted on a FACSAria. Scalp biopsies and blood samples were provided by unaffected controls. Library preparation used the immunoSEQ multiplex PCR assay. To provide template for TCR sequencing, every sample had RNA extracted and reverse transcribed into cDNA. SuperScript III was used to make first-strand cDNA, primed with a 2:1 mix of oligo-dT and random hexamers. A synthetic immune receptor repertoire was used to measure amplification bias, and any remaining bias was corrected computationally. Regarding the original processing steps: Raw reads were preprocessed to remove errors, and CDR3 was defined by IMGT conventions from the conserved cysteine to phenylalanine. Clonality was computed by normalizing Shannon entropy by log2 of the number of productive unique TCRs and subtracting the result from 1. Scalp TCRbeta sequences were cross-referenced with sorted blood CD4 and CD8 repertoires so that the CD4 or CD8 identity of scalp clones could be inferred. The clones in this table, taken by TCRdb from immuneACCESS, are in-frame only. Not every clone is retained; where verified, under half of the shortfall comes from an unresolved V gene, and the cause of the rest is unknown. V and J calls plus clone size are reproduced from that table; the DNA served to infer D and trimming. This sample gives fewer than 110,000 clones in total; 45% to 60% of them show up just once. Around 8.8% of the sample is held by the ten biggest clonotypes.

Beyond this particular receptor, the publication reports: Resident alphabeta T cells in normal human skin are also sequenced, complicating scalp TCR repertoire analysis, unlike mouse skin dominated by gammadelta T cells. Higher clonality and more expanded CD8+ clones were observed in lesional scalp than in normal scalp, particularly in alopecia totalis/universalis, a finding suggestive of antigenic drive. Shared TCR sequences between patients were less evident than in mice, which may be partly attributable to HLA diversity in the patient population.

Relative to germline, V is 11 bases shorter and J is 1 base shorter, with 21 bases between their ends. CDR3 length: 17 amino acids, cysteine to phenylalanine. Only the CDR3 part of the read is kept: 51 bases, read in frame from the first base. From the germline V gene (reference sequence), CDR1 is SEHNR and CDR2 is FQNEAQ. Sequencing was carried out using CD4+ T cells sorted from blood. The TCR was taken from a human donor in good health. This sequence uses TRBV7-9 and TRBJ2-6, with the D gene uncertain. Here is the DNA: TGTGCCGCTGATAACCCCAGGAAGCCTTCTGGGGCCAACGTCCTGACTTTC. This encodes CAADNPRKPSGANVLTF.